This T cell receptor beta chain was found in a study of blood T cells in healthy people across ages. Findings and caveats of the study: PBMCs left unsorted prevented a conclusive naive versus antigen-experienced comparison. Naive T cell percentage by flow cytometry tracked strongly with beta diversity.

Primed by a sample-barcoded 5' primer and a J-beta primer mix, a second PCR proceeded for 7 to 11 cycles. One entry per CDR3 protein results from TCRdb running MiXCR on the 5' RACE reads. This table has more than 600,000 distinct CDR3 sequences, approximately 25% appearing once. Regarding this clonotype: Its specificity is not known.

V was pared by 6 bases and J by 7 bases, with 10 bases between. The CDR3 consists of 13 residues. This sample also appeared in a second study, on T cells of mothers and their children. Per that study: It was related mother-child pairs that showed slightly higher overlap than unrelated pairs, without reaching significance. The authors found no persistent microchimeric T cell clones.

Material: blood. This clonotype was obtained from a boy aged 5-17 years in good health. V usage is TRBV12-3 or TRBV12-4 and J usage is TRBJ2-6; D is ambiguous. The chain's CDR3 is CASSTGAANVLTF. The CDR3 bases are TGTGCCAGCAGCACCGGTGCAGCCAACGTCCTGACTTTC.